Detailed here is one TCR beta chain. As yet, its antigen is unknown. Only in-frame clones appear in the TCRdb table, and some are missing; sequencing was by immunoSEQ multiplex PCR. The sample yields roughly 66,000 clones, roughly 87% seen once. This specimen comes from a study of OX40 agonist ivuxolimab in advanced cancers. Study outcomes and limitations: Clonal expansion from baseline to week 6 occurred in both CD4+ and CD8+ T cells.

The sampling schedule covered blood at baseline, cycle 4 day 1, and cycle 7 day 1. This sample comprised CD4+ or CD8+ T cells sorted from blood, obtained in a trial of the OX40 agonist ivuxolimab. This receptor was identified in an adult with an advanced solid tumor such as melanoma, head and neck, liver or kidney cancer.

CDR3 nucleotide sequence: TGTGCCAGCAGCGTAGGTCCTAGCGGGAACTACGAGCAGTACTTC. The encoded protein is CASSVGPSGNYEQYF. The chain couples TRBV9 to TRBJ2-7; 9 positions agree with TRBD2. The CDR3 has 15 residues. Germline V gene lookup returns CDR1 SGDLS and CDR2 YYNGEE. V trimming: 0 bases; J trimming: 3 bases; junction bases outside the gene matches: 4.